The rows below give T cell receptor beta chains drawn from one sample of a study of T-cell reconstitution after alpha-beta-depleted transplantation in children. MiXCR, applied by TCRdb to the PCR reads, yields one record per CDR3 protein. The sample lists about half a million distinct CDR3 sequences, roughly an eighth occurring once. The sequencing here drew on PBMCs from the stem cell graft donor, taken from the stem cell graft. Every receptor here comes from a human donor who donated a stem cell graft to a child with combined immunodeficiency. CDR3s include the opening cysteine and the closing phenylalanine or tryptophan. D genes are given only for firm matches. Size is stated for part of the rows, as once, few or many counts, or as a class when the clone is expanded.

D	J	size	length	V	CDR3	DNA
-	TRBJ2-7	few	15	TRBV5-5	CASSLEWGKVYEQYF	TGTGCCAGCAGCTTGGAGTGGGGGAAAGTCTACGAGCAGTACTTC
TRBD2	TRBJ2-1	-	14	TRBV12-3/TRBV12-4	CASSLAGELNEQFF	TGTGCCAGCAGTCTAGCGGGAGAGCTCAATGAGCAGTTCTTC
-	TRBJ2-5	many	12	TRBV5-6	CASSSAYSTQYF	TGTGCCAGCAGTTCTGCCTATTCGACCCAGTACTTC
TRBD2	TRBJ2-7	few	15	TRBV7-9	CASNRGGSGPYEQYF	TGTGCCAGCAACCGGGGGGGGAGCGGACCCTACGAGCAGTACTTC
TRBD2	TRBJ2-1	few	17	TRBV7-2	CASSQNRLAGGKNEQFF	TGTGCCAGCAGCCAAAACCGACTAGCGGGAGGTAAGAATGAGCAGTTCTTC
-	TRBJ1-1	-	14	TRBV5-1	CASRPTGLNTEAFF	TGCGCCAGCAGACCCACAGGGCTGAACACTGAAGCTTTCTTT
-	TRBJ1-1	-	14	TRBV12-3/TRBV12-4	CASTPGARNTEAFF	TGTGCCAGCACCCCGGGGGCTAGGAACACTGAAGCTTTCTTT
-	TRBJ2-6	many	17	TRBV10-3	CAISESLEDSGANVLTF	TGTGCCATCAGTGAGTCCTTGGAGGACTCTGGGGCCAACGTCCTGACTTTC
-	TRBJ2-1	many	14	TRBV4-3	CASSQDFGRGSQFF	TGCGCCAGCAGCCAAGATTTTGGCCGCGGTTCGCAGTTCTTC
-	TRBJ2-2	many	13	TRBV7-2	CASSTSNTGELFF	TGTGCCAGCAGCACCTCGAACACCGGGGAGCTGTTTTTT
-	TRBJ2-3	many	13	TRBV6-6	CAILRTDTDTQYF	TGTGCCATCCTACGAACGGACACAGATACGCAGTATTTT
-	TRBJ2-1	-	12	TRBV30	CAFEGGTNEQFF	TGTGCCTTCGAGGGGGGAACCAATGAGCAGTTCTTC
TRBD2	TRBJ2-7	-	13	TRBV12-3/TRBV12-4	CASDFAGDYEQYF	TGTGCCAGCGATTTTGCGGGAGACTACGAGCAGTACTTC
TRBD2	TRBJ2-1	many	19	TRBV6-2/TRBV6-3	CASSPYGLAGGNVYNEQFF	TGTGCCAGCAGTCCTTATGGACTAGCGGGAGGAAACGTATACAATGAGCAGTTCTTC
-	TRBJ2-1	many	15	TRBV9	CASSQGGSKSDEQFF	TGTGCCAGCAGCCAAGGTGGGTCCAAGAGCGATGAGCAGTTCTTC
TRBD1	TRBJ2-3	-	16	TRBV6-1	CASSRDRGRATDTQYF	TGTGCCAGCAGCCGTGACAGGGGCCGCGCCACAGATACGCAGTATTTT
-	TRBJ2-3	-	14	TRBV27	CASSSPRDTDMQYF	TGTGCCAGCAGTTCACCGAGAGACACAGATATGCAGTATTTT
TRBD2	TRBJ2-3	-	17	TRBV12-5	CASGFSSGRASTDTQYF	TGTGCTAGTGGTTTTTCCAGCGGGAGGGCAAGCACAGATACGCAGTATTTT
-	TRBJ2-1	many	12	TRBV21-1	CASSKQRGEQFF	TGTGCCAGCAGCAAGCAACGGGGTGAGCAGTTCTTC
-	TRBJ2-7	many	12	TRBV20-1	CSARGGPHEQYF	TGCAGTGCTAGAGGGGGCCCCCACGAGCAGTACTTC
-	TRBJ1-5	few	15	TRBV12-3/TRBV12-4	CASTLGPGGNQPQHF	TGTGCCAGCACTCTAGGGCCGGGTGGCAATCAGCCCCAGCATTTT
TRBD1	TRBJ2-3	-	19	TRBV3-1	CASSQDEGQRTGPGDTQYF	TGTGCCAGCAGCCAAGACGAGGGACAGCGTACAGGACCGGGAGATACGCAGTATTTT
-	TRBJ2-3	-	15	TRBV9	CASSVDVASTDTQYF	TGTGCCAGCAGCGTAGATGTCGCTAGCACAGATACGCAGTATTTT
-	TRBJ1-4	many	14	TRBV12-3/TRBV12-4	CASSLWRSNEKLFF	TGTGCCAGCAGTTTATGGCGGAGTAATGAAAAACTGTTTTTT
-	TRBJ2-7	many	17	TRBV10-3	CAISESIRSGSNYEQYF	TGTGCCATCAGTGAGTCGATAAGGTCAGGGTCTAACTACGAGCAGTACTTC
-	TRBJ1-2	-	13	TRBV5-6	CASSFLDNYGYTF	TGTGCCAGCAGCTTCCTGGATAACTATGGCTACACCTTC